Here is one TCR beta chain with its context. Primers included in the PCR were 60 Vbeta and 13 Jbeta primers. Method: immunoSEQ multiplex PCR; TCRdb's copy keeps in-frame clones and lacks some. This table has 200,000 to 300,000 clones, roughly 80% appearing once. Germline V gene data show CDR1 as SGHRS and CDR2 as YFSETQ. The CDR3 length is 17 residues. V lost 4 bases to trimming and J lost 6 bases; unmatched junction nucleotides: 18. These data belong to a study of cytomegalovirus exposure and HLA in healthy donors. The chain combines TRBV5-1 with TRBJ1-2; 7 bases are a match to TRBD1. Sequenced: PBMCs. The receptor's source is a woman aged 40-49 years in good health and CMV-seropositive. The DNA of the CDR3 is TGCGCCAGCAGCACTTTCGGGACAGACTACGAAAGGGATGGCTACACCTTC. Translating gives CASSTFGTDYERDGYTF. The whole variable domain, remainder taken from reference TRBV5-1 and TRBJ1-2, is KAGVTQTPRYLIKTRGQQVTLSCSPISGHRSVSWYQQTPGQGLQFLFEYFSETQRNKGNFPGRFSGRQFSNSRSEMNVSTLELGDSALYLCASSTFGTDYERDGYTFGSGTRLTVV.